The following is a T cell receptor beta chain sequence with its context. This clonotype showed up just a few times. Its antigen is unknown. No per-base quality is available; no much larger clone lies one base away. This sample is part of a study of T-cell memory formation after mild COVID-19 (dated by TCRdb to about 2021). Concerning the study at large: TCR sequence clusters from the two donors were largely donor specific. T-cell clones expanding and contracting after mild COVID-19 in a couple of donors were tracked by longitudinal TCRalpha and TCRbeta repertoire sequencing. The cohort comprised two young, previously healthy adult volunteers, one female and one male.

The data were produced on an Illumina NovaSeq 6000. TCRalpha and TCRbeta cDNA libraries were constructed by 5'RACE with constant-segment primers, with sample barcodes and unique molecular identifiers being introduced. Trizol reagent was used to extract RNA from every sample. Amplification of the libraries took two PCR steps, and the second step added a second sample barcode plus Illumina TruSeq adapters. Libraries were sequenced on an Illumina NovaSeq with 2 x 150 bp paired-end reads. The published analysis was carried out like this. With migec v1.2.7, reads were demultiplexed and then collapsed into UMI-guided consensus sequences. Using mixcr v2.1.11, UMI consensuses were aligned to TRA and TRB V and J templates and then assembled into clonotypes. Clonotypes were classified as expanded or contracted when called significant by both edgeR and NoisET, with noise models trained on biological replicates. For edgeR calls, the cutoffs were a false discovery rate-adjusted p below 0.01 and a log2 fold-change threshold of 1. As an exploratory analysis of dynamics, max-normalized trajectories of the 1000 most abundant clonotypes were examined by PCA with hierarchical clustering. The CD4 or CD8 phenotype of responding clones was assigned using the separately sequenced CD4+ and CD8+ repertoires. The public sequencing data were trimmed at Q25 with fastp and processed into clonotypes with MiXCR by TCRdb, which kept only in-frame beta chains. Entries that share a CDR3 protein sequence are merged under the most common genes and DNA. The V and J calls come from TCRdb's annotation, not from the publication. The sample data list about 270,000 distinct CDR3 sequences, and over 15% of these were observed just once. Of the sample, roughly a fifth is held by the ten largest clones.

Overall study results and their limits: Clones contracting from day 15 to 85 had balanced CD4/CD8 phenotypes, while a second wave expanding from day 15 to 37 was biased towards CD4+. Contracting CD4+ clones turned up mainly in the CM and EM memory subsets, whereas EMRA was where CD8+ clones were enriched. Whether the second-wave clones peaking on day 37 were SARS-CoV-2 specific was not confirmed. Some responding clones were found in pre-infection memory, which suggests that pre-existing cross-reactive memory T cells took part in the SARS-CoV-2 response. The study included only a couple of mild cases, and larger cohorts that include severe cases with pre-infection samples were judged to be necessary.

There are 17 amino acids in the CDR3, from cysteine to phenylalanine inclusive. Of the read, only the CDR3 DNA is kept; its 51 bases are in frame from base 1. V is reduced by 0 bases and J by 4 bases, leaving a spacing of 16 bases between them. Taken from the germline V gene, the CDR1 and CDR2 loops are SGDLS and YYNGEE. Ficoll-Paque density gradient centrifugation was used to isolate PBMCs. The sequence derives from a man younger than 35 who had mild COVID-19 (a few samples of this study predate the infection). The sample titles of this study are shuffled in the database, so cell type and time point are left out; the donor was told from shared clones. The rearrangement joined TRBV9 to TRBJ2-2, and the D gene may be TRBD1, 6 bases matching. Source material: PBMCs or a T cell subset sorted from them (not recorded which). The DNA reads TGTGCCAGCAGCGTAGGGGATGGGGGCCGAGGCACCGGGGAGCTGTTTTTT. Translated, this gives CASSVGDGGRGTGELFF. The CDR3, completed at both ends by the reference TRBV9 and TRBJ2-2 genes, gives the full variable domain DSGVTQTPKHLITATGQRVTLRCSPRSGDLSVYWYQQSLDQGLQFLIQYYNGEERAKGNILERFSAQQFPDLHSELNLSSLELGDSALYFCASSVGDGGRGTGELFFGEGSRLTVL.